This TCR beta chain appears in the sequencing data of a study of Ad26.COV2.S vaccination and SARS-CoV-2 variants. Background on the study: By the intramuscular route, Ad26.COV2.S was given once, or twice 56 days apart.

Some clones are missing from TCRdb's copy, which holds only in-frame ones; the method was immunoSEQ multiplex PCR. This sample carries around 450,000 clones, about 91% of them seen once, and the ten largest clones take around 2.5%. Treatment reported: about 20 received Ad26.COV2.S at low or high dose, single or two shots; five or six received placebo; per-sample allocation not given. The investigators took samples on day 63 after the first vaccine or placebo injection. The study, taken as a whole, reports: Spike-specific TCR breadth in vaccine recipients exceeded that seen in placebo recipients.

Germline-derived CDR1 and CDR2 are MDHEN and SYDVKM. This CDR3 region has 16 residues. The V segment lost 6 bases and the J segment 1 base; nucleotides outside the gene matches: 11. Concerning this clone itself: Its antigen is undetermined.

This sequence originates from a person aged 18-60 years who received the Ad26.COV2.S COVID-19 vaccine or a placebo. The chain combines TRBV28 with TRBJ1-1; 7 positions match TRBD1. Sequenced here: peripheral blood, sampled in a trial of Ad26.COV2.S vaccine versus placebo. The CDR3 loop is CASSFTLGTENTEAFF. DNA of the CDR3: TGTGCCAGCAGCTTTACACTGGGGACAGAGAACACTGAAGCTTTCTTT.